One sample yielded the 25 T cell receptor beta chains listed below, sequenced in a study of blood T cell repertoires in COVID-19. Here immunoSEQ multiplex PCR was the method, and the copy in TCRdb shows in-frame clones only, minus some. Here the sample spans under 130,000 clones, more than 70% being singletons. The sequencing input was peripheral blood. These receptors were taken from an elderly woman in a cohort sampled during active COVID-19.

The genes are TRBV12-3 or TRBV12-4 and TRBJ2-1; D might be TRBD1 (5 bases). The CDR3 has 13 residues. Trimming pared 3 bases from V and 6 bases from J, leaving 9 bases between. CDR3 region: CASSLSGFNEQFF. The CDR3 bases are TGTGCCAGCAGTTTGTCAGGGTTCAATGAGCAGTTCTTC.

This sequence joins TRBV7-9 and TRBJ2-1; 7 nucleotides agree with TRBD1. This CDR3 comprises 15 residues. Germline V CDR1 and CDR2: SEHNR, FQNEAQ (reference sequence). V dropped 5 bases and J dropped 6; count of bases not matched to a gene: 10. The CDR3 is CASSLDRATFNEQFF. The CDR3 DNA sequence: TGTGCCAGCAGCCTCGACAGGGCCACCTTCAATGAGCAGTTCTTC.

This rearrangement joins TRBV4-1 to TRBJ2-1; TRBD2 matches at 9 bases. Germline V gene sequence: CDR1 MGHRA, CDR2 YSYEKL. There are 15 residues in the CDR3. CDR3 loop: CAKRHSGSFHNEQFF. In DNA form, the CDR3 reads TGCGCTAAGAGGCATAGCGGGAGTTTCCACAATGAGCAGTTCTTC.

The J gene is TRBJ2-1, the V gene TRBV7-2; perhaps TRBD2 as D (5 bases). The length of the CDR3 is 17 residues. Germline CDR1 reads SGHTA; CDR2 reads FQGNSA. Trimming left V 1 base short and J 0 bases short, with 13 bases between. The CDR3 loop is CASSLEVAPSSYNEQFF. CDR3 nucleotide sequence: TGTGCCAGCAGCTTAGAGGTAGCGCCGAGCTCCTACAATGAGCAGTTCTTC.

This chain uses TRBV19 with TRBJ2-3; 13 nucleotides match TRBD2. Germline V gene data show CDR1 as LNHDA and CDR2 as SQIVND (reference sequence). With V trimmed by 5 bases and J by 4 bases, 6 bases remained unmatched. The CDR3 extends over 16 amino acids. The CDR3 sequence is CASSLTSGGGADTQYF. The CDR3 DNA sequence: TGTGCCAGTAGTCTAACTAGCGGGGGGGGTGCAGATACGCAGTATTTT.

The chain carries TRBV5-4 and TRBJ2-1; the match to TRBD1 covers 8 bases. This CDR3 is 16 amino acids long. From germline, CDR1 is SGHNT and CDR2 YYREEE (reference sequence). With 4 bases clipped from V and 2 bases from J, the junction kept 8 bases outside the gene matches. The CDR3 nucleotides read TGTGCCAGCAGCGTCGACCTGGGACAGGCCTACAATGAGCAGTTCTTC. Its translation is CASSVDLGQAYNEQFF.

The chain has TRBV7-9 and TRBJ2-7; D is unclear. CDR1 and CDR2 from the germline V gene are SEHNR and FQNEAQ (reference sequence). This CDR3 contains 13 residues. The V end was cut by 1 base, the J end by 3 bases, with 7 bases between. The CDR3: CASSLESLYEQYF. CDR3 coding DNA: TGTGCCAGCAGCTTAGAGAGTCTCTACGAGCAGTACTTC.

The chain couples TRBV6-5 to TRBJ1-3, with D possibly matching TRBD1 (6 bases). The length of the CDR3 is 15 residues. From germline, CDR1 is MNHEY and CDR2 SVGAGI. With 6 bases removed from V and 2 bases from J, the gap between germline ends came to 14 bases. Here the CDR3 DNA reads TGTGCCAGCAGCCGGGACATGAGTACTGGAAACACCATATATTTT. This codes for CASSRDMSTGNTIYF.

V usage is TRBV5-1 and J usage is TRBJ1-1, with D possibly TRBD1 on 5 matching bases. Per germline, CDR1 SGHRS and CDR2 YFSETQ. Trimming cost V 7 bases and J 4 bases, with 11 bases left between them. This CDR3 is built from 12 residues. The CDR3 loop reads CASGIGGTEAFF. CDR3 bases: TGCGCCAGCGGGATCGGGGGCACTGAAGCTTTCTTT.

This chain uses TRBV6-5 with TRBJ2-7, with TRBD2 matching 12 bases. With 6 bases clipped from V and 4 bases from J, the junction kept 4 bases outside the gene matches. CDR3 size: 14 residues. Per germline, CDR1 MNHEY and CDR2 SVGAGI. Written as DNA, the CDR3 is TGTGCCAGCAGCTCCGGGACTAGCGGGTACGAGCAGTACTTC. Translating gives CASSSGTSGYEQYF.

This chain connects TRBV27 to TRBJ1-4; no firm D call. The ends were cut back, 5 bases at V and 5 bases at J, with 9 bases in the middle. In germline, CDR1 is MNHEY, CDR2 SMNVEV (reference sequence). The CDR3 has 13 amino acids. Here the CDR3 DNA reads TGTGCCAGCAGTGCTACTCGAAATGAAAAACTGTTTTTT. Translation gives CASSATRNEKLFF.

V gene TRBV18 combines with J gene TRBJ1-4, with no clear D. CDR3 length: 14 residues. V shed 1 base and J shed 6 bases, with 9 bases lying between them. CDR1 and CDR2 from the germline V gene are KGHSH and LQKENI. The CDR3 nucleotides are TGTGCCAGCTCACCACAGGGAGGAGATGAAAAACTGTTTTTT. This gives the protein CASSPQGGDEKLFF. Filled out from reference TRBV18 and TRBJ1-4, the complete variable domain reads NAGVMQNPRHLVRRRGQEARLRCSPMKGHSHVYWYRQLPEEGLKFMVYLQKENIIDESGMPKERFSAEFPKEGPSILRIQQVVRGDSAAYFCASSPQGGDEKLFFGSGTQLSVL.

The chain's CDR3 is CASSLPGQAAEQYF. In DNA, the CDR3 is TGTGCCAGCAGCCTTCCAGGACAGGCGGCCGAGCAGTACTTC. The V and J genes are TRBV7-9 and TRBJ2-7; TRBD1 agrees at 7 bases. Trimming at V came to 5 bases and at J to 6 bases, leaving 10 bases not matched to a gene. The CDR3 contains 14 residues. The germline V gene encodes CDR1 SEHNR and CDR2 FQNEAQ (reference sequence).

The chain carries TRBV5-1 and TRBJ1-5; D gene ambiguous. V shed 0 bases and J shed 1 base, with 5 bases lying between them. CDR1 and CDR2 (germline): SGHRS, YFSETQ. The CDR3 totals 14 residues. This CDR3 reads CASSLGESNQPQHF. CDR3 nucleotide sequence: TGCGCCAGCAGCTTGGGGGAGAGCAATCAGCCCCAGCATTTT. Looking up the rest from reference TRBV5-1 and TRBJ1-5 gives the full variable domain: KAGVTQTPRYLIKTRGQQVTLSCSPISGHRSVSWYQQTPGQGLQFLFEYFSETQRNKGNFPGRFSGRQFSNSRSEMNVSTLELGDSALYLCASSLGESNQPQHFGDGTRLSIL.

The gene calls are TRBV28 and TRBJ1-1; perhaps TRBD1 as D (6 bases). The V and J ends lost 3 bases and 4 bases respectively, with 18 bases between them. Germline V lookup: CDR1 MDHEN, CDR2 SYDVKM. CDR3 length equals 16 residues. This CDR3 reads CASSFHPGGRSTEAFF. The CDR3 DNA reads TGTGCCAGCAGTTTCCACCCGGGGGGGCGCAGCACTGAAGCTTTCTTT.

This clone appeared a single time. The DNA for the CDR3 is TGTGCCAGCAGTTACGCCGGGGTTGATCAGCCCCAGCATTTT. Translated, it gives CASSYAGVDQPQHF. The chain combines TRBV6-6 with TRBJ1-5; D is uncertain. Germline-derived CDR1 and CDR2 are MNHNY and SVGAGI (reference sequence). V lost 2 bases and J lost 5, with 10 bases in between. The length of the CDR3 is 14 residues.

This clone was observed once. The rearrangement uses TRBV6-5 and TRBJ2-7; D is undetermined. V gave up 8 bases and J gave up 0 bases, with 8 bases separating them. Germline loops: CDR1 MNHEY, CDR2 SVGAGI. The CDR3 has 12 residues. CDR3 region: CASHLFSYEQYF. The CDR3 DNA follows: TGTGCCAGCCACCTATTCTCCTACGAGCAGTACTTC.

V and J are TRBV4-2 and TRBJ2-1, with 8 bases identical to TRBD2. Germline-derived CDR1 and CDR2 are LGHNA and YNFKEQ. Trimming took 0 bases from V and 7 from J; bases not matched to a gene: 17. The CDR3 covers 19 residues. The CDR3 is CASSQELGSGNSGRNEQFF. The CDR3 DNA follows: TGTGCCAGCAGCCAAGAATTGGGTAGCGGGAACTCTGGAAGGAATGAGCAGTTCTTC.

CDR3 residues: CASSPRGRRFF. The CDR3, as DNA: TGTGCCAGCAGCCCCAGGGGGCGCCGGTTCTTC. This chain uses TRBV4-2 with TRBJ2-1; 8 bases map to TRBD1. CDR1 and CDR2 from the germline V gene are LGHNA and YNFKEQ. V shed 4 bases, J shed 15 bases, and the junction held 5 bases outside the gene matches. The CDR3 consists of 11 residues.

The chain carries TRBV27 and TRBJ2-5, with D possibly being TRBD2 (7 bases). The CDR3 length is 17 residues. The germline V gene encodes CDR1 MNHEY and CDR2 SMNVEV (reference sequence). Trimming cost V 3 bases and J 4 bases, with 21 bases left between them. In DNA form, the CDR3 reads TGTGCCAGCAGTTTTCGCGGAGCGGTCCGGGGGGCAGAGACCCAGTACTTC. Amino acid sequence: CASSFRGAVRGAETQYF.

This sequence joins TRBV10-2 and TRBJ2-2, with 10 bases matching TRBD2. The CDR3 spans 17 residues. The germline gives CDR1 WSHSY, CDR2 SAAADI. Trimming at V came to 6 bases and at J to 0 bases, leaving 7 bases not matched to a gene. CDR3 residues: CASRTVSGRSNTGELFF. Written as DNA, the CDR3 is TGCGCCAGCAGAACTGTTAGCGGGAGGTCGAACACCGGGGAGCTGTTTTTT.

This clone has just a few counts. V and J are TRBV2 and TRBJ2-5; D remains unclear. The V gene lost 3 bases and the J gene lost 3 bases, with 5 bases spanning the gap. CDR3 length: 12 residues. CDR1 and CDR2 (germline): SNHLY, FYNNEI. The chain's CDR3 is CASSDTKETQYF. Here the CDR3 DNA reads TGTGCCAGCAGTGATACAAAAGAGACCCAGTACTTC.

The V gene is TRBV19, the J gene TRBJ2-2, with D perhaps matching TRBD1 (5 bases). V was pared by 3 bases and J by 8 bases, with 13 bases between. The CDR3 contains 14 residues. The germline V gene has CDR1 LNHDA and CDR2 SQIVND (reference sequence). This chain's CDR3 is CASSIPPRTGELFF. CDR3 DNA sequence: TGTGCCAGTAGTATCCCCCCTCGGACAGGGGAGCTGTTTTTT.

The CDR3 DNA follows: TGTGCCAGCAGCCCCCTGACAGCTACCGGGGAGCTGTTTTTT. It encodes CASSPLTATGELFF. J is TRBJ2-2 and V is TRBV7-9, with D tentatively TRBD1 (5 bases). The CDR3 sequence is 14 residues long. V gave up 5 bases and J gave up 5 bases, with 12 bases separating them. The germline gives CDR1 SEHNR, CDR2 FQNEAQ (reference sequence).

This rearrangement joins TRBV11-3 to TRBJ1-2; a weak D match, TRBD1 (6 bases). Germline-derived CDR1 and CDR2 are SGHNT and YENEEA. This CDR3 comprises 14 residues. V lost 3 bases, J lost 3 bases, and 11 bases lay in between. The CDR3 DNA reads TGTGCCAGCAGCTTGGGAGGGACACACTATGGCTACACCTTC. Its translation is CASSLGGTHYGYTF.